The 24 T cell receptor beta chains presented below share a single source sample, sequenced in a study of Ad26.COV2.S vaccination and SARS-CoV-2 variants. Treatment in this sample: around 19 received Ad26.COV2.S at low or high dose, single or two shots; several received placebo; per-sample allocation not given. Following the first vaccine or placebo injection, samples were taken on day 63. The method was immunoSEQ multiplex PCR; TCRdb's version includes in-frame clones alone and lacks a portion of them. The table has a few hundred thousand clones, about 93% seen once. The material sequenced was peripheral blood, taken in a trial of Ad26.COV2.S vaccine versus placebo. Every receptor here comes from a person between 18 and 65 years old who received the Ad26.COV2.S COVID-19 vaccine or a placebo.

The chain uses TRBV27 and TRBJ1-1; 10 nucleotides align to TRBD1. V shed 5 bases and J 1 base; nucleotides not matched to a gene: 4. Per germline, CDR1 MNHEY and CDR2 SMNVEV (reference sequence). There are 15 residues in the CDR3. The CDR3 sequence: CASSPWTGGNTEAFF. CDR3 DNA sequence: TGTGCCAGCAGTCCCTGGACAGGGGGGAACACTGAAGCTTTCTTT.

This chain uses TRBV30 with TRBJ1-1; tentatively, D is TRBD1 (6 bases). With 3 bases removed from V and 4 bases from J, the gap between germline ends came to 18 bases. The CDR3 covers 15 residues. CDR1 and CDR2 (germline): GTSNPN, SVGIG (reference sequence). CDR3 region: CAWRGGAQFGTEAFF. The CDR3 region has the DNA TGTGCCTGGAGAGGGGGGGCTCAGTTTGGCACTGAAGCTTTCTTT.

On this clone itself: In the same sample, other DNA sequences code for this CDR3. V and J are TRBV27 and TRBJ1-4; D remains unclear. The germline gives CDR1 MNHEY, CDR2 SMNVEV (reference sequence). Trimming removed 2 bases from V and 7 bases from J, with 8 bases in between. The CDR3 loop spans 13 amino acids. DNA of the CDR3: TGTGCCAGCAGTTTAGGGCAGGTTGAAAAACTGTTTTTT. Translated: CASSLGQVEKLFF.

The chain employs TRBV5-4 and TRBJ1-2; 9 bases are a match to TRBD1. The CDR3 is 14 amino acids. Germline V CDR1 and CDR2: SGHNT, YYREEE (reference sequence). V gave up 5 bases and J gave up 8 bases; unmatched junction bases: 10. Here the CDR3 reads CASSPLGQGDGYTF. Written as DNA, the CDR3 is TGTGCCAGCAGTCCCTTGGGACAGGGTGACGGCTACACCTTC.

The V call is TRBV5-1, the J call TRBJ2-7; weak D call: TRBD2 (6 bases). Trimming stripped 4 bases from V and 2 bases from J, with 13 bases between. CDR1 and CDR2 from the germline V gene are SGHRS and YFSETQ. The CDR3 sequence is 14 residues long. For the CDR3, the DNA is TGCGCCAGCAGCCTGGCGGTAGCGGCCTACGAGCAGTACTTC. This sequence encodes CASSLAVAAYEQYF.

The chain links TRBV5-6 to TRBJ2-7; 13 nucleotides agree with TRBD2. With V trimmed by 2 bases and J by 6 bases, 8 bases remained unmatched. The CDR3 has 16 amino acids. Looked up from germline, CDR1 is SGHDT and CDR2 is YYEEEE. This CDR3 is CASSFATSGRAGEQYF. The CDR3 nucleotides are TGTGCCAGCAGCTTTGCAACTAGCGGGAGGGCCGGCGAGCAGTACTTC.

This chain uses TRBV3-1 (or the pseudogene TRBV3-2) with TRBJ2-7, with TRBD1 as a possible D gene (5 bases). This CDR3 is 14 amino acids long. Germline lookup yields CDR1 LGHDT and CDR2 YNNKEL (reference sequence). V was clipped by 1 base and J by 3 bases, with 10 bases between them. CDR3 sequence reads: CASSQGAGNYEQYF. The CDR3 DNA follows: TGTGCCAGCAGCCAAGGGGCAGGGAACTACGAGCAGTACTTC.

The chain carries TRBV28 and TRBJ2-7; tentative D call: TRBD2 (5 bases). Germline-derived CDR1 and CDR2 are MDHEN and SYDVKM. Trimming took 3 bases from V and 4 from J, leaving 16 bases between them. The CDR3 length is 15 residues. CDR3 in DNA: TGTGCCAGCAGTTTCGCGGGCAGTAAGACTTACGAGCAGTACTTC. Protein product: CASSFAGSKTYEQYF.

The chain uses TRBV6-5 and TRBJ2-2; 7 bases agree with TRBD1. J was trimmed by 0 bases and V by 7 bases; bases with no gene match: 5. The CDR3 is made up of 15 amino acids. Looked up from germline, CDR1 is MNHEY and CDR2 is SVGAGI. CDR3: CASKKTGTNTGELFF. The CDR3 coding sequence is TGTGCCAGCAAAAAGACAGGGACGAACACCGGGGAGCTGTTTTTT.

This chain links TRBV3-1 (or the pseudogene TRBV3-2) with TRBJ2-7; TRBD1 matches at 7 bases. This CDR3 is built from 14 residues. V shed 4 bases and J 4 bases; nucleotides not matched to a gene: 7. Germline assignment: CDR1 LGHDT and CDR2 YNNKEL (reference sequence). The CDR3 nucleotides are TGTGCCAGCAGCCCGTCCCGGGACAGTTACGAGCAGTACTTC. This gives the protein CASSPSRDSYEQYF.

This clone appeared a single time. The rearrangement uses TRBV6-5 and TRBJ1-4; D unclear. Trimming shortened V by 6 bases and J by 7 bases, and 15 bases separated the two germline ends. The CDR3 runs 14 residues. Germline V gene lookup returns CDR1 MNHEY and CDR2 SVGAGI. CDR3 protein: CASRRTEQGEKLFF. The CDR3 coding sequence is TGTGCCAGCAGAAGGACTGAACAAGGTGAAAAACTGTTTTTT.

The chain combines TRBV12-3 or TRBV12-4 with TRBJ2-5, with no clear D. Trimming took 2 bases from V and 4 from J, leaving 8 bases between them. This CDR3 has 13 residues. CDR3 coding DNA: TGTGCCAGCAGTTTAATGGCTGTAGAGACCCAGTACTTC. It translates to CASSLMAVETQYF.

This sequence joins TRBV19 and TRBJ2-3; 8 bases map to TRBD2. J was trimmed by 4 bases and V by 5 bases; bases with no gene match: 5. There are 14 residues in the CDR3. Germline assignment: CDR1 LNHDA and CDR2 SQIVND (reference sequence). The CDR3 loop is CASSVSGKADTQYF. The CDR3 DNA reads TGTGCCAGTAGTGTTAGCGGGAAAGCAGATACGCAGTATTTT.

The rearrangement links TRBV28 to TRBJ2-2; D possibly corresponds to TRBD2 (5 bases). The V gene lost 4 bases and the J gene lost 7 bases, with 19 bases spanning the gap. The CDR3 extends over 16 amino acids. CDR1 and CDR2 (germline): MDHEN, SYDVKM. The CDR3: CASSSPGGSRHGELFF. CDR3 coding DNA: TGTGCCAGCAGTTCTCCCGGCGGGTCTCGGCACGGGGAGCTGTTTTTT.

The chain links TRBV4-3 to TRBJ2-1, with D possibly matching TRBD2 (5 bases). Trimming took 3 bases from V and 0 from J, leaving 12 bases between them. CDR3 size: 16 residues. Germline CDR1 reads LGHNA; CDR2 reads YSLEER. CDR3 residues: CASSQGRGSSYNEQFF. The DNA for the CDR3 is TGCGCCAGCAGCCAGGGCCGGGGAAGCTCCTACAATGAGCAGTTCTTC.

This chain links TRBV19 with TRBJ1-4; 8 nucleotides agree with TRBD1. This CDR3 has 14 residues. Looked up from germline, CDR1 is LNHDA and CDR2 is SQIVND (reference sequence). V shed 7 bases, J shed 8 bases, and the junction held 9 bases outside the gene matches. The CDR3 DNA follows: TGTGCCAGTATCTCGACAGGGGACAAAGAAAAACTGTTTTTT. It yields the protein CASISTGDKEKLFF.

The rearrangement uses TRBV7-3 and TRBJ2-3, with unresolved D. Trimming took 1 base from V and 0 from J, leaving 5 bases between them. Germline CDR1 and CDR2: SGHTA and FQGTGA. This CDR3 contains 14 residues. The CDR3: CASSLRESTDTQYF. CDR3 bases: TGTGCCAGCAGCTTAAGAGAGAGCACAGATACGCAGTATTTT.

This clone came up once. The chain links TRBV27 to TRBJ2-2, with D perhaps given as TRBD1 or TRBD2 (6 bases each). CDR3 length: 16 residues. Germline loops: CDR1 MNHEY, CDR2 SMNVEV (reference sequence). Trimming took off 0 bases at V and 6 bases at J, with 14 bases between the two ends. In nucleotides, the CDR3 is TGTGCCAGCAGTTTATCCCCCGGGGGCAGTCCCGGGGAGCTGTTTTTT. It translates to CASSLSPGGSPGELFF.

The rearrangement uses TRBV30 and TRBJ2-7; TRBD2 matches at 7 bases. The CDR3 contains 13 residues. CDR1 is GTSNPN and CDR2 is SVGIG in the germline V gene (reference sequence). Trimming removed 3 bases from V and 4 bases from J; junction bases left unmatched: 6. CDR3 region: CAWRLAVAYEQYF. The CDR3 DNA follows: TGTGCCTGGAGGCTAGCGGTTGCGTACGAGCAGTACTTC.

This clone was picked up one time. The rearrangement uses TRBV28 and TRBJ2-4; 7 bases fit TRBD2. The CDR3 contains 15 residues. Unmatched junction bases numbered 5, after V lost 2 bases and J lost 4 bases. Germline CDR1 is MDHEN and CDR2 is SYDVKM. The CDR3 DNA follows: TGTGCCAGCAGTTTAGGGGGGGAAATGAAAAACATTCAGTACTTC. Translation: CASSLGGEMKNIQYF. The variable domain in full, completed from reference TRBV28 and TRBJ2-4, reads DVKVTQSSRYLVKRTGEKVFLECVQDMDHENMFWYRQDPGLGLRLIYFSYDVKMKEKGDIPEGYSVSREKKERFSLILESASTNQTSMYLCASSLGGEMKNIQYFGAGTRLSVL.

This chain joins TRBV28 and TRBJ1-3; D not certain. With 7 bases removed from V and 0 bases from J, the gap between germline ends came to 10 bases. Germline CDR1 is MDHEN and CDR2 is SYDVKM. The CDR3 contains 14 residues. For the CDR3, the DNA is TGTGCCAGCATCGCGGTTAGCTCTGGAAACACCATATATTTT. Amino acids: CASIAVSSGNTIYF. The variable domain in full, completed from reference TRBV28 and TRBJ1-3, reads DVKVTQSSRYLVKRTGEKVFLECVQDMDHENMFWYRQDPGLGLRLIYFSYDVKMKEKGDIPEGYSVSREKKERFSLILESASTNQTSMYLCASIAVSSGNTIYFGEGSWLTVV.

This clone was seen just once. This chain connects TRBV5-5 to TRBJ1-1; D not resolved. V shed 2 bases and J shed 3 bases, with 8 bases lying between them. The CDR3 totals 13 residues. The germline CDR1 and CDR2 sequences are SGHKS and YYEKEE (reference sequence). The CDR3 spells CASSLVDDTEAFF. CDR3 bases: TGTGCCAGCAGCTTAGTAGATGACACTGAAGCTTTCTTT.

The J gene is TRBJ2-1, the V gene TRBV5-6; 9 positions agree with TRBD2. Germline-derived CDR1 and CDR2 are SGHDT and YYEEEE. The CDR3 has 16 amino acids. J was trimmed by 6 bases and V by 3 bases; bases with no gene match: 10. Here the CDR3 DNA reads TGTGCCAGCAGCTCCTCTAGCGGGAACCCATCCAATGAGCAGTTCTTC. Its protein is CASSSSSGNPSNEQFF.

The V gene is TRBV5-1, the J gene TRBJ2-2; D is perhaps TRBD2 (6 bases). Trimming removed 2 bases at V and 6 bases at J, with 14 bases between. The germline V gene has CDR1 SGHRS and CDR2 YFSETQ. The CDR3 loop spans 15 amino acids. The CDR3 loop reads CASSFTGVGSGELFF. The DNA of the CDR3 is TGCGCCAGCAGCTTTACGGGAGTGGGGTCCGGGGAGCTGTTTTTT.